These 30 T cell receptor beta chains were all obtained from the same sample, sequenced in a study of blood T cell repertoires in COVID-19. Here immunoSEQ multiplex PCR was the method, and the copy in TCRdb shows in-frame clones only, minus some. The sample lists a few hundred thousand clones, more than 85% seen once, with 7% to 10% in the top ten. Sequencing was carried out using PBMCs or T cells enriched from blood (not recorded which). The receptors were gathered from a woman aged 55 to 70 who had recovered from COVID-19.

The rearrangement joins TRBV27 to TRBJ1-1, with TRBD1 matching over 9 bases. J gave up 4 bases and V 2 bases, and 5 bases lay outside the gene matches. CDR1 MNHEY and CDR2 SMNVEV come from the germline V gene (reference sequence). The CDR3 loop spans 15 amino acids. The CDR3 protein is CASSLTGGVGTEAFF. The CDR3 DNA reads TGTGCCAGCAGTTTAACAGGGGGCGTGGGCACTGAAGCTTTCTTT.

The chain carries TRBV5-1 and TRBJ1-2, with TRBD1 matching 9 bases. Looked up from germline, CDR1 is SGHRS and CDR2 is YFSETQ. This CDR3 region has 15 residues. After removal of 4 bases from V and 2 bases from J, the junction contained 6 bases not matched to a gene. CDR3 residues: CASSNTGGSNYGYTF. The CDR3 nucleotides read TGCGCCAGCAGCAATACAGGGGGCTCCAACTATGGCTACACCTTC.

V and J are TRBV19 and TRBJ2-2, with D perhaps TRBD2 (6 bases). The CDR3 spans 18 residues. CDR1 is LNHDA and CDR2 is SQIVND in the germline V gene (reference sequence). The V and J ends lost 5 bases and 4 bases respectively, with 23 bases between them. This chain's CDR3 is CASSPPLGGAVGTGELFF. CDR3 sequence (DNA): TGTGCCAGTAGTCCACCCCTGGGGGGTGCAGTGGGCACCGGGGAGCTGTTTTTT.

This chain links TRBV24-1 with TRBJ1-5; no firm D call. CDR1 and CDR2 from the germline V gene are KGHDR and SFDVKD. The CDR3 covers 13 residues. Trimming left V 9 bases short and J 7 bases short, with 15 bases between. The CDR3 DNA is TGTGCCACCGCAGAAGAGACGGGACAGCCCCAGCATTTT. Translating gives CATAEETGQPQHF.

The rearrangement uses TRBV6-5 and TRBJ2-1, with 12 bases identical to TRBD1. The CDR3 is made up of 15 amino acids. The junction had 5 bases not matched to a gene; V was cut back by 4 bases and J by 7 bases. Germline V gives CDR1 MNHEY, CDR2 SVGAGI. CDR3 coding DNA: TGTGCCAGCAGTTCACCGGGACAGGGGGCGAATGAGCAGTTCTTC. This encodes CASSSPGQGANEQFF.

This chain uses TRBV5-8 with TRBJ2-2; 7 positions agree with TRBD1. The length of the CDR3 is 14 residues. Germline V CDR1 and CDR2: SGHTS, YDEGEE. Trimming at V came to 1 base and at J to 4 bases, leaving 1 base not matched to a gene. DNA of the CDR3: TGTGCCAGCAGCTTGAACAGGGGCACCGGGGAGCTGTTTTTT. Translation: CASSLNRGTGELFF. The whole variable domain, filled in from reference TRBV5-8 and TRBJ2-2, reads EAGVTQSPTHLIKTRGQQATLRCSPISGHTSVYWYQQALGLGLQFLLWYDEGEERNRGNFPPRFSGRQFPNYSSELNVNALELEDSALYLCASSLNRGTGELFFGEGSRLTVL.

This clone has more than one count but fewer than ten. The rearrangement links TRBV24-1 to TRBJ1-6; unclear D gene. This CDR3 contains 13 residues. Germline assignment: CDR1 KGHDR and CDR2 SFDVKD. The ends were cut back, 4 bases at V and 13 bases at J, with 13 bases in the middle. In nucleotides, the CDR3 is TGTGCCACCAGTGAGGGCCAGAATACGCCCCTCCACTTT. It specifies CATSEGQNTPLHF.

This clone showed up just once. This chain connects TRBV3-1 (or the pseudogene TRBV3-2) to TRBJ1-2, with D uncertain. The germline V and J ends were trimmed by 5 bases and 4 bases, with 5 bases remaining between them. CDR3 size: 11 residues. Germline V CDR1 and CDR2: LGHDT, YNNKEL (reference sequence). CDR3 protein: CASSEGYGYTF. For the CDR3, the DNA is TGTGCCAGCAGCGAGGGCTATGGCTACACCTTC.

This chain uses TRBV4-2 with TRBJ1-2, with 9 bases identical to TRBD1. Trimming at V came to 1 base and at J to 3 bases, leaving 3 bases not matched to a gene. This CDR3 region has 15 residues. Germline values: CDR1 LGHNA, CDR2 YNFKEQ. Here the CDR3 reads CASSQGDRDHYGYTF. CDR3 coding DNA: TGTGCCAGCAGCCAAGGGGACAGGGATCACTATGGCTACACCTTC.

The V gene is TRBV6-1, the J gene TRBJ2-7; D not certain. The V and J ends lost 3 bases and 10 bases respectively, with 10 bases between them. This CDR3 contains 11 residues. Germline V gene data show CDR1 as MNHNS and CDR2 as SASEGT. The CDR3 reads CASSEAFPQYF. The CDR3 DNA follows: TGTGCCAGCAGTGAGGCCTTCCCCCAGTACTTC.

Worth noting for this clone: Other DNA sequences within the sample encode an identical CDR3. This chain uses TRBV19 with TRBJ1-5; TRBD1 might be the D (5 bases). The germline V gene encodes CDR1 LNHDA and CDR2 SQIVND (reference sequence). The CDR3 loop spans 14 amino acids. Trimming left V 3 bases short and J 4 bases short, with 10 bases between. CDR3 coding DNA: TGTGCCAGTAGTATTCGCGGGGGTAATCAGCCCCAGCATTTT. The encoded protein is CASSIRGGNQPQHF.

The V call is TRBV10-3, the J call TRBJ2-3; no firm D call. Trimming removed 6 bases from V and 4 bases from J, with 5 bases in between. The CDR3 has 11 amino acids. Looked up from germline, CDR1 is ENHRY and CDR2 is SYGVKD. The CDR3 DNA reads TGTGCCATCAGCAACTCAGATACGCAGTATTTT. It codes for CAISNSDTQYF.

This clone has just one count. The chain combines TRBV7-2 with TRBJ2-5, with 12 bases that match TRBD2. This CDR3 comprises 17 residues. Germline V CDR1 and CDR2: SGHTA, FQGNSA. V was clipped by 4 bases and J by 4 bases; unmatched bases: 10. The CDR3 sequence is CASSSRLAGDLLETQYF. The CDR3 DNA is TGTGCCAGCAGCTCCAGACTAGCGGGGGACCTCTTAGAGACCCAGTACTTC.

V and J are TRBV2 and TRBJ1-5, with 7 bases fitting TRBD1. The length of the CDR3 is 15 residues. The germline gives CDR1 SNHLY, CDR2 FYNNEI. Trimming took 3 bases from V and 3 from J; bases not matched to a gene: 5. The CDR3 protein is CASSDEGALNQPQHF. As DNA, the CDR3 is TGTGCCAGCAGTGACGAGGGGGCCCTCAATCAGCCCCAGCATTTT. Looking up the rest from reference TRBV2 and TRBJ1-5 gives the full variable domain: EPEVTQTPSHQVTQMGQEVILRCVPISNHLYFYWYRQILGQKVEFLVSFYNNEISEKSEIFDDQFSVERPDGSNFTLKIRSTKLEDSAMYFCASSDEGALNQPQHFGDGTRLSIL.

This clone was observed a single time. V gene TRBV10-3 combines with J gene TRBJ1-1; maybe TRBD1 (5 bases). Trimming left V 6 bases short and J 1 base short, with 9 bases between. Looked up from germline, CDR1 is ENHRY and CDR2 is SYGVKD. The CDR3 extends over 13 amino acids. The CDR3 DNA reads TGTGCCATCAGCGGACACCAGAACACTGAAGCTTTCTTT. Residues: CAISGHQNTEAFF.

The chain carries TRBV6-5 and TRBJ2-1; TRBD1 matches at 7 bases. This CDR3 has 15 residues. Trimming took 8 bases from V and 7 from J; bases not matched to a gene: 14. Germline lookup yields CDR1 MNHEY and CDR2 SVGAGI. This CDR3 reads CASENYRGMWNEQFF. DNA for the CDR3: TGTGCCAGCGAGAATTACAGGGGAATGTGGAATGAGCAGTTCTTC.

V and J are TRBV29-1 and TRBJ1-1; 7 bases fit TRBD1. The CDR3 loop spans 13 amino acids. V trimming: 6 bases; J trimming: 1 base; junction bases outside the gene matches: 5. Germline values: CDR1 SQVTM, CDR2 ANQGSEA. CDR3 DNA sequence: TGCAGCGTCGAGGGACAGCCGAACACTGAAGCTTTCTTT. This encodes CSVEGQPNTEAFF.

The chain is built from TRBV9 and TRBJ2-1, with a possible D match to TRBD2 (7 bases). V gave up 3 bases and J gave up 9 bases, with 19 bases separating them. Germline assignment: CDR1 SGDLS and CDR2 YYNGEE. This CDR3 has 15 amino acids. This CDR3 reads CASSAAGAPLGEQFF. The CDR3 nucleotides are TGTGCCAGCAGCGCCGCGGGGGCCCCATTGGGTGAGCAGTTCTTC.

V and J are TRBV18 and TRBJ2-2; tentative D call: TRBD1 (6 bases). CDR1 KGHSH and CDR2 LQKENI come from the germline V gene. Trimming took off 5 bases at V and 4 bases at J, with 11 bases between the two ends. CDR3 size: 14 residues. In DNA, the CDR3 is TGTGCCAGCTCATGGACAGCTCCCACCGGGGAGCTGTTTTTT. The encoded protein is CASSWTAPTGELFF.

This chain connects TRBV5-4 to TRBJ2-3, with D tentatively TRBD2 (5 bases). The CDR3 is 14 amino acids. V shed 0 bases and J shed 6 bases, with 11 bases lying between them. From germline, CDR1 is SGHNT and CDR2 YYREEE (reference sequence). CDR3 nucleotide sequence: TGTGCCAGCAGCTTGGCCGGGAATTTTGATACGCAGTATTTT. It is translated as CASSLAGNFDTQYF.

This clone is a singleton in its sample. V and J are TRBV6-5 and TRBJ2-1; 13 bases agree with TRBD2. V lost 6 bases, J lost 8 bases, and 1 base stayed unmatched. Germline V gene lookup returns CDR1 MNHEY and CDR2 SVGAGI. The CDR3 totals 13 residues. The CDR3 coding sequence is TGTGCCAGCAGGGGACTAGCGGGGCATGAGCAGTTCTTC. It encodes CASRGLAGHEQFF.

V gene TRBV6-5 combines with J gene TRBJ2-3; 7 nucleotides line up with TRBD2. Germline V gene lookup returns CDR1 MNHEY and CDR2 SVGAGI. The CDR3 has 15 amino acids. With V trimmed by 6 bases and J by 4 bases, 10 bases remained unmatched. CDR3 DNA sequence: TGTGCCAGCAGCCAGAGGGGCGGGAGCCCAGATACGCAGTATTTT. Translated, it gives CASSQRGGSPDTQYF.

The chain carries TRBV9 and TRBJ1-1; D uncertain. V dropped 5 bases and J dropped 1 base, with 6 bases sitting between them. Per the germline V gene, CDR1 is SGDLS and CDR2 is YYNGEE. The CDR3 runs to 12 residues. This CDR3 is CASSRGNTEAFF. The CDR3 DNA is TGTGCCAGCAGTCGGGGGAACACTGAAGCTTTCTTT.

The chain is built from TRBV6-5 and TRBJ2-7; TRBD1 is a possible D gene (5 bases). Germline values: CDR1 MNHEY, CDR2 SVGAGI. The CDR3 has 14 residues. Trimming shortened V by 6 bases and J by 2 bases, and 14 bases separated the two germline ends. CDR3 nucleotides: TGTGCCAGCAGCCCCCTTAGACAGACCTACGAGCAGTACGTC. Encoded protein: CASSPLRQTYEQYV.

This chain connects TRBV12-5 to TRBJ2-3, with 7 positions matching TRBD2. Looked up from germline, CDR1 is LGHNT and CDR2 is FRNRAP. The CDR3 runs 16 residues. V was clipped by 1 base and J by 2 bases; unmatched bases: 6. The CDR3 region is CASGLGGRGHTDTQYF. As DNA, the CDR3 is TGTGCTAGTGGTTTGGGGGGGAGGGGTCACACAGATACGCAGTATTTT.

This chain uses TRBV28 with TRBJ2-7; a possible D gene is TRBD2 (6 bases). V dropped 6 bases and J dropped 3 bases, with 18 bases sitting between them. CDR1 is MDHEN, CDR2 SYDVKM, per germline. The CDR3 consists of 15 residues. CDR3 region: CASSPPGGGIYEQYF. DNA for the CDR3: TGTGCCAGCAGCCCCCCCGGGGGAGGTATCTACGAGCAGTACTTC.

As DNA, the CDR3 is TGTGCCATCAGTGTTACCCCAGGGGGCACTGAAGCTTTCTTT. Translated: CAISVTPGGTEAFF. V usage is TRBV10-3 and J usage is TRBJ1-1; the match to TRBD1 covers 7 bases. CDR3 size: 14 residues. Per the germline V gene, CDR1 is ENHRY and CDR2 is SYGVKD. The junction had 6 bases not matched to a gene; V was cut back by 4 bases and J by 4 bases.

V and J are TRBV9 and TRBJ1-1; D is possibly TRBD1 (5 bases). V was clipped by 5 bases and J by 7 bases, with 12 bases between them. CDR1 SGDLS and CDR2 YYNGEE come from the germline V gene. This CDR3 is 12 amino acids long. The CDR3 reads CASSRSDSEAFF. As DNA, the CDR3 is TGTGCCAGCAGTAGATCCGACAGTGAAGCTTTCTTT.

The V call is TRBV5-5, the J call TRBJ2-7; 8 bases match TRBD1. Trimming removed 0 bases from V and 6 bases from J; junction bases left unmatched: 5. Germline CDR1 and CDR2: SGHKS and YYEKEE (reference sequence). This CDR3 contains 14 residues. CDR3 residues: CASSLGQGHGEQYF. CDR3 sequence (DNA): TGTGCCAGCAGCTTGGGACAGGGGCATGGCGAGCAGTACTTC. Based on the CDR3 plus reference TRBV5-5 and TRBJ2-7, the full variable domain is DAGVTQSPTHLIKTRGQQVTLRCSPISGHKSVSWYQQVLGQGPQFIFQYYEKEERGRGNFPDRFSARQFPNYSSELNVNALLLGDSALYLCASSLGQGHGEQYFGPGTRLTVT.

The J gene is TRBJ1-4, the V gene TRBV5-1; 7 nucleotides align to TRBD1. V shed 0 bases and J 5 bases; nucleotides not matched to a gene: 10. CDR1 is SGHRS, CDR2 YFSETQ, per germline. This CDR3 region has 17 residues. The CDR3 sequence is CASSLGPTGFGNEKLFF. The CDR3 region has the DNA TGCGCCAGCAGCTTGGGTCCGACAGGGTTCGGGAATGAAAAACTGTTTTTT.